The 25 T cell receptor beta chains listed next were all sequenced from one sample in a study of OX40 agonist ivuxolimab in advanced cancers. Measured with immunoSEQ multiplex PCR; TCRdb has only the in-frame clones, and not every one. There are 44,000 or so clones in the sample; 88% occur only once, and roughly 3.3% lies in the top ten. Sequencing was performed on CD4+ or CD8+ T cells sorted from blood, taken in a trial of the OX40 agonist ivuxolimab. These receptor sequences come from an adult with an advanced solid tumor such as melanoma, head and neck, liver or kidney cancer.

The V gene is TRBV15, the J gene TRBJ2-3, with 10 positions matching TRBD2. Germline V CDR1 and CDR2: LNHNV, YYDKDF (reference sequence). The CDR3 runs to 17 residues. The V and J ends lost 3 bases and 3 bases, in that order; junction bases with no gene match: 9. CDR3: CATSRTIGTSETDTQYF. The CDR3 DNA sequence: TGTGCCACCAGCAGGACTATCGGGACTAGCGAGACAGATACGCAGTATTTT.

The gene calls are TRBV27 and TRBJ2-7, with 9 bases identical to TRBD1. V trimming: 4 bases; J trimming: 2 bases; junction bases outside the gene matches: 6. Germline CDR1 and CDR2: MNHEY and SMNVEV (reference sequence). This CDR3 contains 15 residues. CDR3 DNA: TGTGCCAGCAGTTCTCCGGGACAGGGACCCTACGAGCAGTACTTC. This encodes CASSSPGQGPYEQYF.

V gene TRBV19 combines with J gene TRBJ2-6; D gene uncertain. V was trimmed by 7 bases and J by 0 bases, leaving 10 bases between them. Per the germline V gene, CDR1 is LNHDA and CDR2 is SQIVND (reference sequence). The CDR3 extends over 15 amino acids. This chain's CDR3 is CASTPASSGANVLTF. The CDR3 DNA follows: TGTGCCAGTACCCCGGCCAGCTCTGGGGCCAACGTCCTGACTTTC.

This clone showed up just once. The chain uses TRBV2 and TRBJ1-5; TRBD1 matches 9 bases. The V segment lost 6 bases and the J segment 8 bases; nucleotides outside the gene matches: 14. The germline V gene has CDR1 SNHLY and CDR2 FYNNEI. The CDR3 spans 16 residues. DNA of the CDR3: TGTGCCAGCAGGAGGGACAGGGTCCTAGCAGGGGAGCCCCAGCATTTT. Protein product: CASRRDRVLAGEPQHF.

The chain recombines TRBV5-4 with TRBJ1-4; D perhaps matches TRBD1 (6 bases). The germline V and J ends were trimmed by 0 bases and 8 bases, with 17 bases remaining between them. Germline V CDR1 and CDR2: SGHNT, YYREEE (reference sequence). The CDR3 covers 16 residues. This CDR3 reads CASSLDPVRGTEKLFF. The DNA for the CDR3 is TGTGCCAGCAGCTTGGATCCGGTCAGGGGTACAGAAAAACTGTTTTTT.

This chain uses TRBV12-5 with TRBJ2-2; D ambiguous. CDR1 and CDR2 from the germline V gene are LGHNT and FRNRAP. The V gene lost 7 bases and the J gene lost 0 bases, with 12 bases spanning the gap. This CDR3 is 15 amino acids long. Here the CDR3 reads CASATGHSNTGELFF. For the CDR3, the DNA is TGTGCTAGTGCCACTGGGCATTCGAACACCGGGGAGCTGTTTTTT.

This chain uses TRBV11-3 with TRBJ2-7, with 13 bases matching TRBD2. The germline gives CDR1 SGHNT, CDR2 YENEEA. CDR3 length: 17 amino acids. V lost 2 bases to trimming and J lost 2 bases; unmatched junction nucleotides: 6. The CDR3 nucleotides are TGTGCCAGCAGCTTAAGGCCGGGGACTAGCGGGACCTACGAGCAGTACTTC. This codes for CASSLRPGTSGTYEQYF. The whole variable domain, remainder taken from reference TRBV11-3 and TRBJ2-7, is EAGVVQSPRYKIIEKKQPVAFWCNPISGHNTLYWYLQNLGQGPELLIRYENEEAVDDSQLPKDRFSAERLKGVDSTLKIQPAELGDSAVYLCASSLRPGTSGTYEQYFGPGTRLTVT.

The V gene is TRBV19, the J gene TRBJ2-1; no reliable D call. The CDR3 has 12 residues. Trimming left V 5 bases short and J 1 base short, with 3 bases between. Germline V lookup: CDR1 LNHDA, CDR2 SQIVND (reference sequence). CDR3 coding DNA: TGTGCCAGTAGTCCATCCTACAATGAGCAGTTCTTC. Amino acids: CASSPSYNEQFF.

CDR3 DNA: TGTGCCAGTAGGATCCCGACAAACTATGGCTACACCTTC. It is translated as CASRIPTNYGYTF. The chain uses TRBV19 and TRBJ1-2; no reliable D call. With 6 bases removed from V and 2 bases from J, the gap between germline ends came to 10 bases. The CDR3 consists of 13 residues. Germline CDR1 and CDR2: LNHDA and SQIVND (reference sequence).

The rearrangement joins TRBV7-3 to TRBJ2-3; D ambiguous. There are 14 residues in the CDR3. Trimming pared 5 bases from V and 0 bases from J, leaving 9 bases between. CDR1 is SGHTA, CDR2 FQGTGA, per germline. CDR3 coding DNA: TGTGCCAGCAGCCCGACTCCTAGCACAGATACGCAGTATTTT. This codes for CASSPTPSTDTQYF.

CDR3 sequence reads: CASSDQGRDTQYF. CDR3 in DNA: TGTGCCAGCAGTGATCAGGGGCGAGATACGCAGTATTTT. V and J are TRBV6-4 and TRBJ2-3; weak D call: TRBD1 (6 bases). Between the trimmed V and J ends, which lost 3 bases and 5 bases, there was a span of 9 bases. This CDR3 has 13 residues. Germline assignment: CDR1 MRHNA and CDR2 SNTAGT.

The rearrangement joins TRBV6-5 to TRBJ1-6; D gene unclear. The germline V and J ends were trimmed by 4 bases and 0 bases, with 10 bases remaining between them. Germline lookup yields CDR1 MNHEY and CDR2 SVGAGI. CDR3 length equals 16 residues. CDR3 region: CASSLLRSSYNSPLHF. Here the CDR3 DNA reads TGTGCCAGCAGTTTATTAAGGAGCTCCTATAATTCACCCCTCCACTTT.

The chain is built from TRBV7-3 and TRBJ2-1; possibly TRBD2 for D (7 bases). Germline V lookup: CDR1 SGHTA, CDR2 FQGTGA. The CDR3 is made up of 15 amino acids. V was shortened by 1 base and J by 9 bases, with 16 bases between the two germline ends. CDR3 sequence reads: CASSLISGEGTEQFF. The CDR3 region has the DNA TGTGCCAGCAGCTTAATCTCAGGGGAGGGCACTGAGCAGTTCTTC.

The chain combines TRBV5-6 with TRBJ2-5; TRBD1 is a possible D gene (7 bases). The germline CDR1 and CDR2 sequences are SGHDT and YYEEEE. The CDR3 extends over 17 amino acids. V shed 0 bases and J shed 1 base, with 16 bases lying between them. The CDR3 spells CASSLAEGARTQETQYF. The CDR3 nucleotides are TGTGCCAGCAGCTTGGCGGAGGGGGCGAGGACCCAAGAGACCCAGTACTTC. The full variable domain, its missing parts supplied by reference TRBV5-6 and TRBJ2-5, is DAGVTQSPTHLIKTRGQQVTLRCSPKSGHDTVSWYQQALGQGPQFIFQYYEEEERQRGNFPDRFSGHQFPNYSSELNVNALLLGDSALYLCASSLAEGARTQETQYFGPGTRLLVL.

The chain uses TRBV5-1 and TRBJ1-4; tentative D call: TRBD1 (5 bases). V was shortened by 8 bases and J by 0 bases, with 17 bases between the two germline ends. The germline V gene has CDR1 SGHRS and CDR2 YFSETQ. The CDR3 covers 16 residues. The CDR3 is CASSMRGDATNEKLFF. The CDR3 DNA sequence: TGCGCCAGTAGTATGAGGGGTGATGCAACTAATGAAAAACTGTTTTTT.

The chain combines TRBV15 with TRBJ1-5; D remains ambiguous. The CDR3 consists of 14 residues. Germline CDR1 is LNHNV and CDR2 is YYDKDF (reference sequence). The V end was cut by 8 bases, the J end by 4 bases, with 15 bases between. This CDR3 is CATSPGEANQPQHF. In DNA form, the CDR3 reads TGTGCCACCTCCCCCGGTGAAGCGAATCAGCCCCAGCATTTT.

This clone was recorded once. The rearrangement links TRBV5-4 to TRBJ2-1; D call uncertain. This CDR3 is 15 amino acids long. Germline CDR1 and CDR2: SGHNT and YYREEE (reference sequence). Trimming cost V 0 bases and J 3 bases, with 10 bases left between them. The CDR3 protein is CASSLALLGYNEQFF. Written as DNA, the CDR3 is TGTGCCAGCAGCTTGGCCTTGCTTGGCTACAATGAGCAGTTCTTC.

The chain couples TRBV27 to TRBJ1-4, with TRBD1 matching 8 bases. Looked up from germline, CDR1 is MNHEY and CDR2 is SMNVEV (reference sequence). The CDR3 totals 14 residues. With 4 bases clipped from V and 8 bases from J, the junction kept 6 bases outside the gene matches. The CDR3 here is CASSSTGVEEKLFF. CDR3 coding DNA: TGTGCCAGCAGTTCGACAGGGGTTGAGGAAAAACTGTTTTTT.

The chain links TRBV28 to TRBJ1-1; the D is unclear. The CDR3 has 15 residues. V lost 5 bases, J lost 6 bases, and 19 bases lay in between. CDR1 is MDHEN, CDR2 SYDVKM, per germline. The CDR3 is CASSPLQELVPEAFF. In DNA, the CDR3 is TGTGCCAGCAGTCCCCTTCAGGAGCTGGTCCCTGAAGCTTTCTTT.

J is TRBJ1-1 and V is TRBV20-1; tentative D call: TRBD1 (6 bases). Germline loops: CDR1 DFQATT, CDR2 SNEGSKA (reference sequence). The CDR3 consists of 11 residues. Trimming removed 6 bases at V and 11 bases at J, with 16 bases between. Here the CDR3 reads CSAYTGKRAFF. In nucleotides, the CDR3 is TGCAGTGCATACACAGGGAAAAGGGCTTTCTTT.

This clone appeared once. The CDR3 DNA sequence: TGTGCCAGCAGTGCCCCATGGAATTCACCCCTCCACTTT. Its protein is CASSAPWNSPLHF. This chain links TRBV28 with TRBJ1-6; D is ambiguous. The CDR3 consists of 13 residues. V was trimmed by 5 bases and J by 7 bases, leaving 9 bases between them. Germline CDR1 reads MDHEN; CDR2 reads SYDVKM.

This chain uses TRBV28 with TRBJ2-2; D gene unclear. Between the trimmed V and J ends, which lost 5 bases and 9 bases, there was a span of 10 bases. The CDR3 covers 12 residues. The germline V gene encodes CDR1 MDHEN and CDR2 SYDVKM. CDR3 in amino acids: CASSLLGRELFF. CDR3 nucleotide sequence: TGTGCCAGCAGTCTCCTGGGGAGGGAGCTGTTTTTT. Filled out from reference TRBV28 and TRBJ2-2, the complete variable domain reads DVKVTQSSRYLVKRTGEKVFLECVQDMDHENMFWYRQDPGLGLRLIYFSYDVKMKEKGDIPEGYSVSREKKERFSLILESASTNQTSMYLCASSLLGRELFFGEGSRLTVL.

The rearrangement uses TRBV29-1 and TRBJ2-6, with D unresolved. Germline CDR1 is SQVTM and CDR2 is ANQGSEA. This CDR3 contains 17 residues. Trimming pared 0 bases from V and 4 bases from J, leaving 16 bases between. CDR3 in DNA: TGCAGCGTTGAAGATCCACAGTCCCCTCGCGGGGCCAACGTCCTGACTTTC. Amino acid sequence: CSVEDPQSPRGANVLTF.

The genes are TRBV7-9 and TRBJ2-7; 7 positions agree with TRBD1. J was trimmed by 5 bases and V by 5 bases; bases with no gene match: 3. Germline CDR1 is SEHNR and CDR2 is FQNEAQ (reference sequence). This CDR3 comprises 12 residues. CDR3: CASSAQGDEQYF. In DNA form, the CDR3 reads TGTGCCAGCAGCGCGCAGGGGGACGAGCAGTACTTC.

CDR3 sequence: CASSLNSGNTIYF. The CDR3 DNA follows: TGTGCCAGCAGCCTTAACTCTGGAAACACCATATATTTT. V usage is TRBV4-2 and J usage is TRBJ1-3, with no clear D. The germline V and J ends were trimmed by 4 bases and 0 bases, with 4 bases remaining between them. CDR1 is LGHNA and CDR2 is YNFKEQ in the germline V gene. The CDR3 spans 13 residues.